This T cell receptor (beta chain) was recovered during a study of T cells in Graves' hyperthyroidism and ophthalmopathy. Across the study: At the time of initial diagnosis and before any treatment, peripheral blood was collected. Overall study results and limits: Ophthalmopathy was told apart from stable hyperthyroidism by a 13 V-J model.

The investigators amplified TCR beta CDR3 regions from RNA transcripts. During a first-round RT-PCR of the TCR CDR3, the HTBI primer set was used. TCRdb passed the multiplex PCR reads through MiXCR, listing each CDR3 protein once. The sample includes over 500,000 distinct CDR3 sequences, under 20% of them seen just once. Per the germline V gene, CDR1 is SGHRS and CDR2 is YFSETQ. This CDR3 has 14 residues. The V gene lost 0 bases and the J gene lost 7 bases, with 13 bases spanning the gap. Regarding this clonotype: Its matching antigen is unknown.

The clonotype was recovered from a woman younger than 30 with Graves' ophthalmopathy. The specimen sequenced was blood. The genes are TRBV5-1 and TRBJ1-2; D is unclear. CDR3 sequence reads: CASSLVSQTSGYTF. The CDR3, as DNA: TGCGCCAGCAGCTTGGTGAGTCAGACGTCTGGCTACACCTTC.